The 16 T cell receptor beta chains below all came from one sample that was sequenced in a study of T cell repertoires in cytomegalovirus infection. TCRdb reprocessed the reads via MiXCR and lists one record per CDR3 protein. The sample includes a few hundred thousand distinct CDR3 sequences, 17% of them seen just once. Sequenced sample: CD8+ T cells from PBMCs. Every receptor here comes from a human donor in good health (CMV status not recorded). Some clones in this sample may be carry-over from other donors' samples.

This clonotype was recorded at least ten times. The chain uses TRBV6-5 and TRBJ1-6; weak D call: TRBD1 (6 bases). CDR1 and CDR2 from the germline V gene are MNHEY and SVGAGI. Trimming left V 0 bases short and J 7 bases short, with 10 bases between. CDR3 length: 15 residues. The CDR3 nucleotides are TGTGCCAGCAGTTACTCGCTGACAGGAAATTCACCCCTCCACTTT. This translates into CASSYSLTGNSPLHF.

Details on this clonotype: This could be a read error, since a much larger clone is one nucleotide away. V gene TRBV7-9 combines with J gene TRBJ2-3, with no clear D. Deletions cut 10 bases from V and 2 bases from J, with 7 bases between. Looked up from germline, CDR1 is SEHNR and CDR2 is FQNEAQ (reference sequence). The CDR3 consists of 11 residues. The CDR3 sequence: CANKFTDTQYF. The CDR3 DNA sequence: TGTGCCAACAAATTCACAGATACGCAGTATTTT.

The rearrangement joins TRBV7-9 to TRBJ2-1; 8 positions match TRBD2. Germline loops: CDR1 SEHNR, CDR2 FQNEAQ (reference sequence). Germline trimming cut 4 bases from V and 0 bases from J; bases unmatched to any gene: 14. CDR3 length: 19 residues. The chain's CDR3 is CASSSLAGADPSSYNEQFF. The DNA for the CDR3 is TGTGCCAGCAGCTCCCTAGCGGGCGCTGACCCAAGCTCCTACAATGAGCAGTTCTTC. Supplemented by reference TRBV7-9 and TRBJ2-1, the full variable domain reads DTGVSQNPRHKITKRGQNVTFRCDPISEHNRLYWYRQTLGQGPEFLTYFQNEAQLEKSRLLSDRFSAERPKGSFSTLEIQRTEQGDSAMYLCASSSLAGADPSSYNEQFFGPGTRLTVL.

This clonotype has just a few counts. The chain carries TRBV5-6 and TRBJ2-1, with 9 positions matching TRBD2. This CDR3 comprises 17 residues. The junction had 13 bases not matched to a gene; V was cut back by 3 bases and J by 6 bases. The germline CDR1 and CDR2 sequences are SGHDT and YYEEEE. The DNA for the CDR3 is TGTGCCAGCAGCTATGCAGCGGGGGGCCTTCGGGTCAATGAGCAGTTCTTC. Translating gives CASSYAAGGLRVNEQFF.

The table lists this clonotype with many counts. The CDR3 loop reads CASSLGHGNFYGYTF. For the CDR3, the DNA is TGTGCCAGCAGCTTAGGTCACGGGAACTTCTATGGCTACACCTTC. This chain uses TRBV7-9 with TRBJ1-2, with unresolved D. The germline CDR1 and CDR2 sequences are SEHNR and FQNEAQ (reference sequence). V gave up 1 base and J gave up 4 bases, with 13 bases separating them. The CDR3 has 15 residues.

A single count supports this clonotype. J is TRBJ2-1 and V is TRBV2; D is tentatively TRBD1 or TRBD2 (5 bases each). This CDR3 region has 15 residues. Trimming pared 5 bases from V and 3 bases from J, leaving 14 bases between. Germline-derived CDR1 and CDR2 are SNHLY and FYNNEI. CDR3 residues: CASSNRDGSYNEQFF. CDR3 sequence (DNA): TGTGCCAGCAGTAACCGGGACGGAAGCTACAATGAGCAGTTCTTC. Supplemented by reference TRBV2 and TRBJ2-1, the full variable domain reads EPEVTQTPSHQVTQMGQEVILRCVPISNHLYFYWYRQILGQKVEFLVSFYNNEISEKSEIFDDQFSVERPDGSNFTLKIRSTKLEDSAMYFCASSNRDGSYNEQFFGPGTRLTVL.

The chain combines TRBV20-1 with TRBJ2-1; D is possibly TRBD2 (5 bases). CDR1 is DFQATT and CDR2 is SNEGSKA in the germline V gene (reference sequence). The CDR3 length is 15 residues. Trimming shortened V by 7 bases and J by 4 bases, and 20 bases separated the two germline ends. This CDR3 reads CSVYTGEPNYNEQFF. CDR3 coding DNA: TGCAGTGTTTACACCGGGGAGCCAAATTACAATGAGCAGTTCTTC.

V gene TRBV9 combines with J gene TRBJ2-5, with D perhaps matching TRBD1 (6 bases). The CDR3 contains 14 residues. CDR1 and CDR2 (germline): SGDLS, YYNGEE. V shed 0 bases and J shed 5 bases, with 11 bases lying between them. CDR3 in amino acids: CASSVGGGTETQYF. As DNA, the CDR3 is TGTGCCAGCAGCGTAGGAGGGGGAACGGAGACCCAGTACTTC. Drawing the rest from reference TRBV9 and TRBJ2-5, the complete variable domain is DSGVTQTPKHLITATGQRVTLRCSPRSGDLSVYWYQQSLDQGLQFLIQYYNGEERAKGNILERFSAQQFPDLHSELNLSSLELGDSALYFCASSVGGGTETQYFGPGTRLLVL.

This clonotype was counted a single time. This may come from a read error, since a much larger clone is one base off. V and J are TRBV5-4 and TRBJ2-6; D tentatively reads TRBD1 or TRBD2 (6 bases each). The CDR3 totals 17 residues. V lost 1 base and J 1 base, leaving 12 bases between the germline ends. The germline gives CDR1 SGHNT, CDR2 YYREEE (reference sequence). The CDR3 here is CASSLNRGVSGANVLTF. CDR3 in DNA: TGTGCCAGCAGCTTGAATAGGGGGGTATCTGGGGCCAACGTCCTGACTTTC. The full variable domain, with the rest looked up from reference TRBV5-4 and TRBJ2-6, is ETGVTQSPTHLIKTRGQQVTLRCSSQSGHNTVSWYQQALGQGPQFIFQYYREEENGRGNFPPRFSGLQFPNYSSELNVNALELDDSALYLCASSLNRGVSGANVLTFGAGSRLTVL.

This clonotype was detected a few times. The chain has TRBV12-3 or TRBV12-4 and TRBJ2-5, with 8 bases that match TRBD2. With V trimmed by 5 bases and J by 2 bases, 7 bases remained unmatched. This CDR3 contains 15 residues. CDR3 sequence: CASSPTGGAQETQYF. For the CDR3, the DNA is TGTGCCAGCAGTCCCACGGGGGGGGCACAAGAGACCCAGTACTTC.

J is TRBJ2-7 and V is TRBV29-1; 12 bases are a match to TRBD1. The germline V gene encodes CDR1 SQVTM and CDR2 ANQGSEA. The CDR3 totals 12 residues. V shed 6 bases and J 6 bases; nucleotides not matched to a gene: 3. CDR3 loop: CSVGTGGPEQYF. CDR3 sequence (DNA): TGCAGCGTCGGGACAGGGGGCCCCGAGCAGTACTTC.

This clonotype was seen a handful of times. The chain has TRBV11-2 and TRBJ2-7; D not certain. Per the germline V gene, CDR1 is SGHAT and CDR2 is FQNNGV. This CDR3 is built from 13 residues. V was clipped by 3 bases and J by 3 bases, with 9 bases between them. The DNA for the CDR3 is TGTGCCAGCAGCTTTGTGCGCGGCTACGAGCAGTACTTC. It yields the protein CASSFVRGYEQYF.

The chain links TRBV11-2 to TRBJ2-2; 11 nucleotides agree with TRBD2. CDR1 SGHAT and CDR2 FQNNGV come from the germline V gene. V lost 5 bases and J lost 3; bases outside the gene matches: 14. The CDR3 consists of 19 residues. CDR3: CASSGRFSGGAYDTGELFF. The CDR3 DNA reads as TGTGCCAGCAGCGGTCGTTTTAGCGGGGGGGCATATGACACCGGGGAGCTGTTTTTT.

Worth noting for this clonotype: A much larger clone sits a single nucleotide away, making a read error possible. The genes are TRBV6-2 or TRBV6-3 and TRBJ2-7, with no clear D. The CDR3 extends over 11 amino acids. The germline gives CDR1 MNHEY, CDR2 SVGEGT. Trimming removed 2 bases from V and 5 bases from J, with 4 bases in between. The CDR3 DNA sequence: TGTGCCAGCAGTTACGTCCACGAGCAGTACTTC. Protein sequence: CASSYVHEQYF.

The genes are TRBV14 and TRBJ2-5; no firm D call. Trimming took 2 bases from V and 5 from J, leaving 15 bases between them. CDR1 is SGHDN, CDR2 FVKESK, per germline. The CDR3 length is 15 residues. CDR3 sequence reads: CASSQSPVLWETQYF. DNA for the CDR3: TGTGCCAGCAGCCAAAGCCCTGTCTTATGGGAGACCCAGTACTTC.

The chain uses TRBV29-1 and TRBJ2-7; TRBD2 agrees at 7 bases. The CDR3 extends over 11 amino acids. Germline trimming cut 7 bases from V and 6 bases from J; bases unmatched to any gene: 6. Germline CDR1 is SQVTM and CDR2 is ANQGSEA. CDR3 bases: TGCAGCGGGGGGGGAACCGGCGAGCAGTACTTC. Amino acid sequence: CSGGGTGEQYF.